The 7 T cell receptor beta chains listed next were all sequenced from one sample in a study of T-cell memory formation after mild COVID-19. TCRdb ran MiXCR on the 5' RACE reads and lists one entry per CDR3 protein. The sample consists of 35,000 to 50,000 distinct CDR3 sequences, about a tenth of them appearing once. The sample consisted of PBMCs or a T cell subset sorted from them (not recorded which). The receptors here all came from an adult woman who had mild COVID-19 (a few samples of this study predate the infection). Cell type and time point are not known.

The gene calls are TRBV7-3 and TRBJ2-6; D is perhaps TRBD2 (6 bases). The CDR3 sequence is 15 residues long. Germline V gives CDR1 SGHTA, CDR2 FQGTGA. V lost 5 bases and J 2 bases, leaving 10 bases between the germline ends. CDR3 sequence reads: CASSPGGAGANVLTF. The CDR3 nucleotides read TGTGCCAGCAGCCCCGGAGGGGCTGGGGCCAACGTCCTGACTTTC.

V gene TRBV18 combines with J gene TRBJ1-3; 11 bases are shared with TRBD1. V trimming: 8 bases; J trimming: 2 bases; junction bases outside the gene matches: 5. The CDR3 runs to 15 residues. Germline assignment: CDR1 KGHSH and CDR2 LQKENI. In nucleotides, the CDR3 is TGTGCCAGCAGCCGGGACAGGGGGACTGGAAACACCATATATTTT. This translates into CASSRDRGTGNTIYF.

A few counts support this clonotype. V usage is TRBV9 and J usage is TRBJ2-7; D not resolved. The CDR3 is 13 residues long. Germline CDR1 and CDR2: SGDLS and YYNGEE. The ends were cut back, 4 bases at V and 0 bases at J, with 8 bases in the middle. This chain's CDR3 is CASSSDPSYEQYF. The CDR3 DNA reads TGTGCCAGCAGCTCGGACCCCTCCTACGAGCAGTACTTC.

This clonotype was observed at least ten times. The genes are TRBV5-1 and TRBJ2-4; 8 bases are a match to TRBD1. CDR1 is SGHRS, CDR2 YFSETQ, per germline. The CDR3 is made up of 14 amino acids. Losses at the gene ends were 4 bases for V and 8 bases for J; bases not matched to a gene: 8. The CDR3 reads CASSPTGEKDIQYF. The CDR3 nucleotides are TGCGCCAGCAGCCCGACAGGGGAGAAGGACATTCAGTACTTC.

In its sample, this clonotype was seen once. In DNA form, the CDR3 reads TGCGCCAGCAGCTTGGCCGGACAGGGAATGGATGGCTACACCTTC. Residues: CASSLAGQGMDGYTF. V gene TRBV5-1 combines with J gene TRBJ1-2; 8 nucleotides line up with TRBD1. Germline CDR1 reads SGHRS; CDR2 reads YFSETQ. This CDR3 region has 15 residues. Trimming took 0 bases from V and 6 from J; bases not matched to a gene: 7.

This chain joins TRBV20-1 and TRBJ2-3; 12 bases agree with TRBD2. Trimming cost V 3 bases and J 7 bases; bases outside gene matches: 5. Germline loops: CDR1 DFQATT, CDR2 SNEGSKA (reference sequence). The CDR3 totals 14 residues. The CDR3 reads CSASPSGRANTQYF. The DNA of the CDR3 is TGCAGTGCTAGTCCTAGCGGGAGGGCCAATACGCAGTATTTT.

V usage is TRBV6-5 and J usage is TRBJ2-1; 13 nucleotides agree with TRBD2. The CDR3 consists of 15 residues. CDR1 is MNHEY and CDR2 is SVGAGI in the germline V gene. The ends lost 6 bases at V and 8 bases at J; junction bases unmatched: 7. The CDR3 loop is CASSLLAGGPHEQFF. The CDR3 nucleotides are TGTGCCAGCAGCCTACTAGCGGGGGGGCCGCATGAGCAGTTCTTC.